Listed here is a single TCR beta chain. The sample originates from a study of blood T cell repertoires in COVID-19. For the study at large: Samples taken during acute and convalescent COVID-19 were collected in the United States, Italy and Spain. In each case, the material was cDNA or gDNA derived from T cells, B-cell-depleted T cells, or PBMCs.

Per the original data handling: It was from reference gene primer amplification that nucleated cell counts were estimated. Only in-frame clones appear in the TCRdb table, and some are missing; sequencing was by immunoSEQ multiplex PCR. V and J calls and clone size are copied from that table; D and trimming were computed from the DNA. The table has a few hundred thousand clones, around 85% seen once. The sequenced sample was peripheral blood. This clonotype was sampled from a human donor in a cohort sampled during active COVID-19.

The CDR3 DNA sequence: TGTGCCAGCAGCTTTAGCGGGGGGCCTTACAATGAGCAGTTCTTC. It codes for CASSFSGGPYNEQFF. The rearrangement uses TRBV7-3 and TRBJ2-1; TRBD2 matches 10 bases. Germline CDR1 reads SGHTA; CDR2 reads FQGTGA. This CDR3 region has 15 residues. The J segment lost 4 bases and the V segment lost 3 bases, leaving 3 bases of the junction unmatched.